The 16 T cell receptor beta chains reported below all come from one sample, sequenced in a study of naive and memory T cell subsets. General study points: Possibly reflecting memory cells re-expressing CD45RA, a few larger clonotypes occurred in naive repertoires, especially CD8.

An equimolar mix of two oligonucleotides served as the beta constant-region primer for TRBC1 and TRBC2. Ligated cDNA was amplified by four rounds of PCR with nested alpha and beta constant-region primers and SP2. TCRdb re-called the UMI-ligation and nested PCR reads with MiXCR, one entry per CDR3 protein. The sample gives over 110,000 distinct CDR3 sequences, approximately 21% of which show up once; roughly 0.6% is in the top ten. These receptors are not linked to any known antigen. Material for sequencing was naive CD8+ T cells from blood. These TCRs come from a human donor in good health.

V and J are TRBV20-1 and TRBJ2-7; D is uncertain. The CDR3 totals 10 residues. Germline lookup yields CDR1 DFQATT and CDR2 SNEGSKA (reference sequence). The V end was cut by 0 bases, the J end by 6 bases, with 3 bases between. CDR3 in amino acids: CSARETEQYF. The CDR3 DNA reads TGCAGTGCTAGAGAAACCGAGCAGTACTTC.

V usage is TRBV3-1 and J usage is TRBJ2-1; 10 nucleotides align to TRBD2. The junction had 9 bases not matched to a gene; V was cut back by 2 bases and J by 8 bases. CDR3 length equals 16 residues. Germline V CDR1 and CDR2: LGHDT, YNNKEL (reference sequence). This chain's CDR3 is CASSQPGLATGYEQFF. Written as DNA, the CDR3 is TGTGCCAGCAGCCAACCGGGACTAGCGACGGGGTATGAGCAGTTCTTC.

The V gene is TRBV7-9, the J gene TRBJ1-2, with TRBD1 as a possible D gene (6 bases). V gave up 7 bases and J gave up 4 bases, with 13 bases separating them. The CDR3 runs 13 residues. The germline V gene has CDR1 SEHNR and CDR2 FQNEAQ (reference sequence). CDR3 protein: CASKPGEGYGYTF. For the CDR3, the DNA is TGTGCCAGCAAACCAGGGGAGGGCTATGGCTACACCTTC.

The genes are TRBV7-9 and TRBJ2-7; 7 bases match TRBD1. Germline assignment: CDR1 SEHNR and CDR2 FQNEAQ (reference sequence). Trimming took 5 bases from V and 3 from J; bases not matched to a gene: 7. This CDR3 contains 14 residues. The CDR3 here is CASSNGDSRYEQYF. CDR3 nucleotide sequence: TGTGCCAGCAGCAATGGGGACAGCCGCTACGAGCAGTACTTC.

This chain links TRBV7-9 with TRBJ1-1; D not resolved. Germline-derived CDR1 and CDR2 are SEHNR and FQNEAQ (reference sequence). CDR3 length: 14 residues. Trimming removed 2 bases at V and 2 bases at J, with 9 bases between. CDR3 residues: CASSLPGSNTEAFF. CDR3 nucleotides: TGTGCCAGCAGCTTACCGGGGAGCAACACTGAAGCTTTCTTT.

CDR3 nucleotide sequence: TGTGCCAGCAGCGGGGGCACCTTGCACGGGGAGCTGTTTTTT. The encoded protein is CASSGGTLHGELFF. The V call is TRBV2, the J call TRBJ2-2; the D call may be TRBD1 or TRBD2 (6 bases each). The length of the CDR3 is 14 residues. Between the trimmed V and J ends, which lost 6 bases and 7 bases, there was a span of 15 bases. The V gene's germline CDR1 is SNHLY and CDR2 FYNNEI.

This sequence joins TRBV18 and TRBJ1-6; D gene uncertain. The V end was cut by 3 bases, the J end by 4 bases, with 16 bases between. Germline lookup yields CDR1 KGHSH and CDR2 LQKENI. The CDR3 is 17 amino acids. The CDR3 loop reads CASSPDSLWRYNSPLHF. In DNA form, the CDR3 reads TGTGCCAGCTCACCTGACTCCCTATGGCGGTATAATTCACCCCTCCACTTT.

CDR3 in amino acids: CAISESGQDYEQYF. The CDR3 DNA follows: TGTGCCATCAGTGAGTCGGGACAAGACTACGAGCAGTACTTC. The rearrangement uses TRBV10-3 and TRBJ2-7; maybe TRBD1 (6 bases). V dropped 0 bases and J dropped 3 bases, with 9 bases sitting between them. The V gene's germline CDR1 is ENHRY and CDR2 SYGVKD. The length of the CDR3 is 14 residues.

This clonotype was observed a few times. In DNA form, the CDR3 reads TGTGCCAGCAGTTTATCGGCTAGTGGGCCCTACGAGCAGTACTTC. As protein: CASSLSASGPYEQYF. The rearrangement uses TRBV28 and TRBJ2-7, with no clear D. Deletions cut 1 base from V and 2 bases from J, with 12 bases between. The CDR3 is 15 amino acids. Germline assignment: CDR1 MDHEN and CDR2 SYDVKM. Variable domain in full (rest from reference TRBV28 and TRBJ2-7): DVKVTQSSRYLVKRTGEKVFLECVQDMDHENMFWYRQDPGLGLRLIYFSYDVKMKEKGDIPEGYSVSREKKERFSLILESASTNQTSMYLCASSLSASGPYEQYFGPGTRLTVT.

This clonotype was found a few times. The rearrangement uses TRBV5-1 and TRBJ2-7, with D unresolved. V was clipped by 0 bases and J by 2 bases, with 9 bases between them. The CDR3 totals 14 residues. Germline CDR1 reads SGHRS; CDR2 reads YFSETQ. The CDR3 region is CASSLVGGAYEQYF. The DNA of the CDR3 is TGCGCCAGCAGCTTGGTGGGCGGCGCCTACGAGCAGTACTTC.

This clonotype showed up just a few times. The chain links TRBV6-5 to TRBJ2-1; 14 nucleotides align to TRBD2. The CDR3 consists of 15 residues. Trimming took 2 bases from V and 7 from J; bases not matched to a gene: 1. Per the germline V gene, CDR1 is MNHEY and CDR2 is SVGAGI. CDR3 in DNA: TGTGCCAGCAGTTACAGACTAGCGGGAGGGAATGAGCAGTTCTTC. Translated, it gives CASSYRLAGGNEQFF.

This clonotype was seen a handful of times. The V call is TRBV28, the J call TRBJ1-1; D call uncertain. V dropped 6 bases and J dropped 2 bases, with 4 bases sitting between them. The CDR3 extends over 11 amino acids. Germline V gene sequence: CDR1 MDHEN, CDR2 SYDVKM. CDR3 in DNA: TGTGCCAGCAGCATCAACACTGAAGCTTTCTTT. Its translation is CASSINTEAFF. Looking up the rest from reference TRBV28 and TRBJ1-1 gives the full variable domain: DVKVTQSSRYLVKRTGEKVFLECVQDMDHENMFWYRQDPGLGLRLIYFSYDVKMKEKGDIPEGYSVSREKKERFSLILESASTNQTSMYLCASSINTEAFFGQGTRLTVV.

V and J are TRBV4-1 and TRBJ2-7; 8 positions match TRBD2. The CDR3 is made up of 15 amino acids. Germline CDR1 is MGHRA and CDR2 is YSYEKL. Trimming cost V 2 bases and J 3 bases; bases outside gene matches: 6. The CDR3 DNA is TGCGCCAGCAGCCAACTTAGCGGGATTTACTACGAGCAGTACTTC. Translated, it gives CASSQLSGIYYEQYF.

The V gene is TRBV30, the J gene TRBJ1-1; a possible D gene is TRBD1 (5 bases). There are 15 residues in the CDR3. Deletions cut 4 bases from V and 4 bases from J, with 19 bases between. Germline V gene lookup returns CDR1 GTSNPN and CDR2 SVGIG (reference sequence). CDR3 in DNA: TGTGCCTGGACTCTTGTCCAGGGTAGGAGCACTGAAGCTTTCTTT. Translation: CAWTLVQGRSTEAFF. The full variable domain, with the rest looked up from reference TRBV30 and TRBJ1-1, is SQTIHQWPATLVQPVGSPLSLECTVEGTSNPNLYWYRQAAGRGLQLLFYSVGIGQISSEVPQNLSASRPQDRQFILSSKKLLLSDSGFYLCAWTLVQGRSTEAFFGQGTRLTVV.

The chain combines TRBV7-9 with TRBJ2-5; D is ambiguous. The germline V and J ends were trimmed by 1 base and 5 bases, with 20 bases remaining between them. CDR1 is SEHNR, CDR2 FQNEAQ, per germline (reference sequence). The CDR3 consists of 17 residues. The CDR3 region has the DNA TGTGCCAGCAGCTTAGATTCTTGGCGTCAGAAGGAGGAGACCCAGTACTTC. Encoded protein: CASSLDSWRQKEETQYF.

There are a few counts of this clonotype. V usage is TRBV12-3 or TRBV12-4 and J usage is TRBJ1-5; D gene unclear. This CDR3 has 15 residues. The V end was cut by 3 bases, the J end by 7 bases, with 16 bases between. CDR3 loop: CASSFGISIGQPQHF. The CDR3 nucleotides read TGTGCCAGCAGTTTCGGAATATCGATTGGACAGCCCCAGCATTTT.